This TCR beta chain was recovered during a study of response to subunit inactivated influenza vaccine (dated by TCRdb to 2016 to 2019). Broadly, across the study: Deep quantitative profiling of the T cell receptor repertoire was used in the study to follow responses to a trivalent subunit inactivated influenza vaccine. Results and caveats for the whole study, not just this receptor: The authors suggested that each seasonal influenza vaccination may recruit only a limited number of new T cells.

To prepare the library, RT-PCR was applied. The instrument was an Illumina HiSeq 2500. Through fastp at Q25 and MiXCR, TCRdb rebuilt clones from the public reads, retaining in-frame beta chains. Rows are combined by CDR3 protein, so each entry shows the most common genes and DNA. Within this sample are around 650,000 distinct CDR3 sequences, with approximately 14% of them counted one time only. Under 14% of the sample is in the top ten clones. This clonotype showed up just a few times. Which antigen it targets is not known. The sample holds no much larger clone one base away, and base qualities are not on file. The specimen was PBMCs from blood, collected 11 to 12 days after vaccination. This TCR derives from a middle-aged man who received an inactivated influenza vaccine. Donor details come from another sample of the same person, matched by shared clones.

The nucleotide sequence is TGTGCCACCAGTGATGGGGGCTATGGCTACACCTTC. Its protein is CATSDGGYGYTF. The chain is made from TRBV24-1 and TRBJ1-2; tentative D gene TRBD1, with 5 bases matching. Taken from the germline V gene, the CDR1 and CDR2 loops are KGHDR and SFDVKD. Taken from cysteine to phenylalanine, the CDR3 has 12 residues. The retained sequence is limited to the CDR3, 36 bases, with the frame set at the first base. The V end loses 3 bases and the J end loses 4 bases, and a stretch of 5 bases separates them.